This entry is about one T cell receptor beta chain. Regarding time point: persistent/refractory GD, antithyroid drugs over 5 years with positive TRAb. Preparation of the TCR library used RNA extracted from PBMCs. American Thyroid Association guidelines served as the basis for diagnosing Graves' disease. These data come from a study of regulatory T cells in long-lasting Graves disease. Study summary: The study counted Graves' disease as persistent given over 5 years of antithyroid drugs and positive TSH receptor antibodies.

TCR beta libraries were built with iRepertoire HTBI primers and Arm-PCR of CDR3 regions. Via MiXCR, TCRdb re-called the multiplex PCR reads, giving one row per CDR3 protein. This sample yields 450,000 or so distinct CDR3 sequences, of which 20% to 25% are seen a single time; approximately 7.8% belongs to the top ten. The sequence came from a female donor with Graves disease. The material was peripheral blood mononuclear cells (PBMCs), obtained when the disease was refractory, from a patient treated with antithyroid drugs.

CDR3 sequence reads: CASSTGTRVGETQYF. The CDR3 bases are TGTGCCAGCAGCACCGGGACTAGAGTCGGGGAGACCCAGTACTTC. This rearrangement joins TRBV5-4 to TRBJ2-5; 8 bases agree with TRBD2. Germline-derived CDR1 and CDR2 are SGHNT and YYREEE (reference sequence). After removal of 4 bases from V and 5 bases from J, the junction contained 10 bases not matched to a gene. The CDR3 has 15 amino acids.